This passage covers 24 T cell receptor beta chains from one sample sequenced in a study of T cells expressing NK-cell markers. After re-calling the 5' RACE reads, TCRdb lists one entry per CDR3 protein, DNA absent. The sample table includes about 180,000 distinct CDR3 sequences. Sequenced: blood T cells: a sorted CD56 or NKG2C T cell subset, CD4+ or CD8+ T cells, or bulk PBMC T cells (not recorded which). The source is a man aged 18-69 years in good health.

The CDR3 loop reads CASSEVHLSGANVLTF. This chain links TRBV2 with TRBJ2-6. Looked up from germline, CDR1 is SNHLY and CDR2 is FYNNEI. This CDR3 spans 16 amino acids.

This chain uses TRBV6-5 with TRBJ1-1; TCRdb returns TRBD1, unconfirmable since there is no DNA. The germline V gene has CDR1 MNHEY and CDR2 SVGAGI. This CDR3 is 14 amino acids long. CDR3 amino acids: CASSYGQENTEAFF.

The CDR3 loop reads CASSVGPGQGDTQYF. The chain recombines TRBV9 with TRBJ2-3; TCRdb proposes TRBD1, but this gene call is untestable without DNA. Germline V gives CDR1 SGDLS, CDR2 YYNGEE. CDR3 length equals 15 residues.

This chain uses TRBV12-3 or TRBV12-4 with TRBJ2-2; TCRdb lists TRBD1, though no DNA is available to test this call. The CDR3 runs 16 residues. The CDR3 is CASSRQGARNTGELFF.

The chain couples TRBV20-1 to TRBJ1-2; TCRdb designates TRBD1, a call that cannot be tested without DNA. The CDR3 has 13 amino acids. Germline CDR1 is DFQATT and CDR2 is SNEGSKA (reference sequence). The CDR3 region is CSARGGQNYGYTF.

CDR3 loop: CASSSSLYGDTQYF. The chain couples TRBV12-3 or TRBV12-4 to TRBJ2-3. The CDR3 contains 14 residues.

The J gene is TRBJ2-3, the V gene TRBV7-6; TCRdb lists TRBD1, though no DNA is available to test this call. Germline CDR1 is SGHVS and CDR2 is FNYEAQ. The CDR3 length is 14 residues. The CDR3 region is CASSPTGITDTQYF.

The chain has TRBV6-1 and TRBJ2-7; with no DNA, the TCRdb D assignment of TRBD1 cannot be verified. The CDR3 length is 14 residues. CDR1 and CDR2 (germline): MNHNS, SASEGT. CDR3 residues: CASSWGQNSYEQYF.

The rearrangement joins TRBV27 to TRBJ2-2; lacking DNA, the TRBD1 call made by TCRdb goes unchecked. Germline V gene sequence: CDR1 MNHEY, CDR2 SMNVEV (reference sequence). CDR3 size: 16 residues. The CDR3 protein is CASSPLDRVISGELFF.

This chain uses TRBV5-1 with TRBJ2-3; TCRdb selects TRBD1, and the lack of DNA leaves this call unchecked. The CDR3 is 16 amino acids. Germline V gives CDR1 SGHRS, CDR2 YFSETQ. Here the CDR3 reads CASRPQFSRETDTQYF.

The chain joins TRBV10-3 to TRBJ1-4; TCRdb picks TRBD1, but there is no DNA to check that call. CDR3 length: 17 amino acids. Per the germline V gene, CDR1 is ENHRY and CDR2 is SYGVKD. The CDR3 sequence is CAISESGTGQAGEKLFF.

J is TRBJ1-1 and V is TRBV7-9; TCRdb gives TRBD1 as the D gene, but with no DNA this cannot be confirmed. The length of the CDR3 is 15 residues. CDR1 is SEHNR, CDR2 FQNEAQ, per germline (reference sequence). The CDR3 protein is CASSLGSGAHTEAFF. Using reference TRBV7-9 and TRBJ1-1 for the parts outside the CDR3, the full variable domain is DTGVSQNPRHKITKRGQNVTFRCDPISEHNRLYWYRQTLGQGPEFLTYFQNEAQLEKSRLLSDRFSAERPKGSFSTLEIQRTEQGDSAMYLCASSLGSGAHTEAFFGQGTRLTVV.

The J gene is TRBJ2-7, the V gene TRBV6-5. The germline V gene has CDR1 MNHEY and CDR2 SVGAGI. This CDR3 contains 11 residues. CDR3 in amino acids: CASSYASGVYF.

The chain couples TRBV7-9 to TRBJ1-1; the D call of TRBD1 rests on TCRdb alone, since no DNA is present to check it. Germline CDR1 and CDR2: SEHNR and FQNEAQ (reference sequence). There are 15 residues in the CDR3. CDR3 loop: CASSLGLGGTTEAFF.

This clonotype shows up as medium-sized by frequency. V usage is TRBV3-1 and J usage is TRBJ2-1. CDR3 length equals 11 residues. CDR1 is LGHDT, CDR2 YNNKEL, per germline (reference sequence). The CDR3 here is CASSPPNEQFF.

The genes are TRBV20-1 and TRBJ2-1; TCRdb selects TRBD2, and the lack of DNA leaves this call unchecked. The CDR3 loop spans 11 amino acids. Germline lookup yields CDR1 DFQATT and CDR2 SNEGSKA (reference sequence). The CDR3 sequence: CSAARGSEQFF.

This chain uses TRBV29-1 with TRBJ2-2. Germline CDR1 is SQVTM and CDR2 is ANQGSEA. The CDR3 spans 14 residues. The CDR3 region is CSVALGSVPGELFF.

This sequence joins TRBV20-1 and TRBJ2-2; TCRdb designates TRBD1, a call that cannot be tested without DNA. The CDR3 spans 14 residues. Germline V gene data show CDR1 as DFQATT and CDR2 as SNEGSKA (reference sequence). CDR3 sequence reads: CSARDEGGGEELFF.

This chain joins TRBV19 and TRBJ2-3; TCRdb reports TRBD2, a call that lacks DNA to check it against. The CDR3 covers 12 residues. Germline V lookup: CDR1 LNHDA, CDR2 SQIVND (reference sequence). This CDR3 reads CATLVWPDTQYF.

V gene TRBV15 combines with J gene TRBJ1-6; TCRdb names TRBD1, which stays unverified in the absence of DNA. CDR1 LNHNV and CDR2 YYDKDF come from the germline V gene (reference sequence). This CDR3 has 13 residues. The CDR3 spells CATRDRGNSPLHF.

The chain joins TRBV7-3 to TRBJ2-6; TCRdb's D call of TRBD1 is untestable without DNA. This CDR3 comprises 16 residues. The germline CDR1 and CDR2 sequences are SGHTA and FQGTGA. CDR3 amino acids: CASRRETGFSSNVLTF. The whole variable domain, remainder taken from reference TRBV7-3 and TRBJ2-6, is GAGVSQTPSNKVTEKGKYVELRCDPISGHTALYWYRQSLGQGPEFLIYFQGTGAADDSGLPNDRFFAVRPEGSVSTLKIQRTERGDSAVYLCASRRETGFSSNVLTFGAGSRLTVL.

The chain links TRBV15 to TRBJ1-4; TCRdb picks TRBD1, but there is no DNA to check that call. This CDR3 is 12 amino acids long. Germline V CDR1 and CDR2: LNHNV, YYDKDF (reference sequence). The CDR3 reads CATSDGGEKLFF. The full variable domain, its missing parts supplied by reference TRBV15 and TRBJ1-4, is DAMVIQNPRYQVTQFGKPVTLSCSQTLNHNVMYWYQQKSSQAPKLLFHYYDKDFNNEADTPDNFQSRRPNTSFCFLDIRSPGLGDTAMYLCATSDGGEKLFFGSGTQLSVL.

The CDR3: CASSLEARTANEQYF. V gene TRBV5-6 combines with J gene TRBJ2-7; the TCRdb D gene call, TRBD1, has no DNA to confirm it. CDR1 is SGHDT, CDR2 YYEEEE, per germline. The CDR3 covers 15 residues.

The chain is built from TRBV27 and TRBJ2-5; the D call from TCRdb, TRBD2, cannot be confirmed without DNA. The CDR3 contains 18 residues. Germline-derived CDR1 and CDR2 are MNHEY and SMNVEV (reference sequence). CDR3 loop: CASSSETAAGRIQETQYF.